This is a list of T cell receptor beta chains from one sample in a study of PD-1 blockade in mismatch repair-deficient tumors. Clones were read by immunoSEQ multiplex PCR, and TCRdb kept only the in-frame ones, dropping some. This sample carries 90,000 to 120,000 clones, about four fifths of them seen once, and the ten largest clones take around 6.9%. Sequenced material: peripheral blood, taken about 33 weeks after starting pembrolizumab. These receptors all come from an adult with mismatch repair-deficient cancer. The conserved cysteine and the conserved F or W are not part of the CDR3 here. Clone size is stated in some rows and not others, as once, few, many or a class when expanded.

clone_size,v_call,j_call,cdr3_aa
.,TRBV7-2,TRBJ2-2,ASRPQTTGELF
.,TRBV27,TRBJ2-1,ASSLMGGSLSSYNEQF
.,TRBV27,TRBJ2-7,ASSRLSEGIYEQY
.,TRBV27,TRBJ2-2,ASSSRQGSTGELF
once,TRBV4-2,TRBJ2-5,ASSQEAPQETQY
.,TRBV15,TRBJ1-2,ATSNKRGGADYGYT
.,TRBV19,TRBJ1-5,ASAPGNNQPQH
few,TRBV10-1,TRBJ2-7,ASSSPGQGYEQY
.,TRBV11-1,TRBJ2-7,ASSLVTGAYEQY
.,TRBV19,TRBJ1-2,ASKMSGNYGYT
.,TRBV5-1,TRBJ1-1,ASSATQGNTEAF
few,TRBV19,TRBJ1-2,ASSIPGAGYGYT
.,TRBV15,TRBJ2-7,ATSRGGRESYEQY
once,TRBV7-2,TRBJ2-3,ASSFRLAGDTQY
many,TRBV27,TRBJ1-1,ASRQGWTEAF
.,TRBV29-1,TRBJ2-1,SVHTGNYNEQF
.,TRBV11-2,TRBJ2-5,ASSQGQGGRETQY
once,TRBV14,TRBJ2-1,ASSQVLAGAYNEQF
.,TRBV4-1,TRBJ1-5,ASSQDLLSNQPQH
.,TRBV2,TRBJ1-4,ASTPGGGTGNEKLF
.,TRBV21-1,TRBJ2-7,ASSDERNASPCEQY
.,TRBV13,TRBJ2-7,ASSPGTGYYEQY
.,TRBV9,TRBJ2-3,ASSVRLASADTQY
.,TRBV7-3,TRBJ2-1,ASSLKSGPYNEQL
.,TRBV2,TRBJ1-4,ASNRDSDEKLF
.,TRBV6-1,TRBJ1-1,ASKQGSGTEAF
.,TRBV7-6,TRBJ2-2,ASSLDGREVTGELF
.,TRBV11-3,TRBJ2-1,ASSPSGSYNEQF
.,TRBV7-8,TRBJ2-5,ASSLITGPGGKTQY
.,TRBV11-2,TRBJ2-1,ASTPRGLAGARVYNEQF
.,TRBV6-6,TRBJ2-2,ASSYRDRGTGELF
.,TRBV7-8,TRBJ1-1,ASSPGRGVASF
once,TRBV5-1,TRBJ2-7,ASSPNPSGFYEQY
.,TRBV5-6,TRBJ1-1,ASSLGGFTEAF
.,TRBV11-2,TRBJ1-5,ASSFGGVGQPQH
.,TRBV13,TRBJ2-7,ASSSGRSYEQY
.,TRBV7-3,TRBJ1-1,ASSSTGGLTEAF
.,TRBV30,TRBJ1-2,AWSGGQGVYT
.,TRBV4-1,TRBJ1-1,ASSQGGEPVGTEAF
few,TRBV18,TRBJ2-1,ASSPPTDNNEQF
.,TRBV27,TRBJ1-3,ASSLSGRVGNTIY
.,TRBV20-1,TRBJ2-7,SANTGFEQY